Listed below are T cell receptor beta chains from one sample, sequenced in a study of long-term antiretroviral therapy in people with HIV. The table came from immunoSEQ multiplex PCR; TCRdb's copy has only in-frame clones and leaves some out. The profile shows about 23,000 clones, 81% of them singletons. The specimen was unsorted PBMCs, collected 1.5 years after starting antiretroviral therapy. These receptors originate from a man younger than 45 with HIV. CDR3s leave out the opening cysteine and the closing phenylalanine or tryptophan. The D gene is left open where the match is weak.

v_gene	j_gene	d_gene	CDR3aa
TRBV10-1	TRBJ2-7	.	ASSDQQGNEQY
TRBV4-1	TRBJ2-3	TRBD2	ASSPLAGGFTDTQY
TRBV7-2	TRBJ2-3	TRBD2	ASSSLAGVRTDTQY
TRBV11-2	TRBJ1-6	.	ASCRALGSPLH
TRBV11-3	TRBJ1-1	.	ASSLSPNTEAF
TRBV7-8	TRBJ2-1	TRBD2	ASSSVSSGRINEQF
TRBV7-9	TRBJ1-5	TRBD1	ASSLMGQGIDQPQH
TRBV19	TRBJ2-5	TRBD1	ASSQPGQQETQY
TRBV6-5	TRBJ2-3	TRBD1	ASSRGSTDTQY
TRBV5-1	TRBJ2-7	.	ASGGGPNGEQY
TRBV29-1	TRBJ1-1	.	SVEYLQGWLDTEAF
TRBV5-1	TRBJ2-2	.	ASSLGDTGELF